This passage covers 14 T cell receptor beta chains from one sample sequenced in a study of CD8+CD57+ T cells in acquired aplastic anemia. CDR3 and TCR beta VDJ profiling relied on a genomic DNA template. From the reads, TCRdb called clonotypes with MiXCR, one entry per CDR3 protein. The sample includes over 100,000 distinct CDR3 sequences, 41% seen only once; the top ten take roughly 8.4%. The sequencing input was sorted CD4+, CD8+, or CD8+CD57+ T cells (not recorded which) from PBMCs. The source is a human donor in good health, serving as a control.

To note about this clonotype: A much larger clone sits a single nucleotide away, making a read error possible. V usage is TRBV9 and J usage is TRBJ2-1; 7 bases are a match to TRBD1. CDR1 is SGDLS, CDR2 YYNGEE, per germline. The V and J ends lost 5 bases and 7 bases, in that order; junction bases with no gene match: 9. CDR3 length: 14 residues. The CDR3 reads CASSLTGSLNEQFF. The CDR3 DNA is TGTGCCAGCAGTTTGACAGGGTCACTAAATGAGCAGTTCTTC. The variable domain in full, with the rest retrieved from reference TRBV9 and TRBJ2-1, is DSGVTQTPKHLITATGQRVTLRCSPRSGDLSVYWYQQSLDQGLQFLIQYYNGEERAKGNILERFSAQQFPDLHSELNLSSLELGDSALYFCASSLTGSLNEQFFGPGTRLTVL.

The V gene is TRBV2, the J gene TRBJ2-7, with 11 nucleotides matching TRBD1. Per the germline V gene, CDR1 is SNHLY and CDR2 is FYNNEI. The length of the CDR3 is 14 residues. V lost 4 bases, J lost 9 bases, and 8 bases stayed unmatched. CDR3 nucleotides: TGTGCCAGCAGTGTAGGGACAGGGGGATTCGGGCAGTACTTC. It encodes CASSVGTGGFGQYF. Drawing the rest from reference TRBV2 and TRBJ2-7, the complete variable domain is EPEVTQTPSHQVTQMGQEVILRCVPISNHLYFYWYRQILGQKVEFLVSFYNNEISEKSEIFDDQFSVERPDGSNFTLKIRSTKLEDSAMYFCASSVGTGGFGQYFGPGTRLTVT.

The chain uses TRBV6-6 and TRBJ2-2; D remains ambiguous. The CDR3 runs 15 residues. With 2 bases removed from V and 4 bases from J, the gap between germline ends came to 11 bases. Germline-derived CDR1 and CDR2 are MNHNY and SVGAGI (reference sequence). CDR3 nucleotides: TGTGCCAGCAGTTACAACAGCCGGGTCACCGGGGAGCTGTTTTTT. Translated, it gives CASSYNSRVTGELFF.

This clonotype showed up just a few times. The rearrangement uses TRBV27 and TRBJ1-6; 9 nucleotides align to TRBD1. Trimming at V came to 3 bases and at J to 10 bases, leaving 10 bases not matched to a gene. The CDR3 length is 16 residues. Germline values: CDR1 MNHEY, CDR2 SMNVEV (reference sequence). The CDR3 DNA sequence: TGTGCCAGCAGTTTCTGGGGACAGGGATATCAGTCACCCCTCCACTTT. It specifies CASSFWGQGYQSPLHF.

This clonotype was seen many times. The rearrangement joins TRBV6-1 to TRBJ2-1; 9 positions agree with TRBD2. This CDR3 has 15 residues. The germline V gene has CDR1 MNHNS and CDR2 SASEGT. Losses at the gene ends were 5 bases for V and 7 bases for J; bases not matched to a gene: 9. The CDR3 bases are TGTGCCAGCAGTTCGGCGGGAGGGCCTGTAAATGAGCAGTTCTTC. Encoded protein: CASSSAGGPVNEQFF.

This clonotype was counted only a few times. This chain connects TRBV12-5 to TRBJ1-1, with TRBD1 as a possible D gene (6 bases). The length of the CDR3 is 15 residues. Deletions cut 5 bases from V and 1 base from J, with 14 bases between. Germline V lookup: CDR1 LGHNT, CDR2 FRNRAP. The chain's CDR3 is CASGPKGVGNTEAFF. CDR3 nucleotides: TGTGCTAGTGGTCCGAAGGGGGTGGGGAACACTGAAGCTTTCTTT.

As for this clonotype: A read error may be the cause here, since a much bigger clone is one base away. The rearrangement links TRBV11-2 to TRBJ2-1; D possibly matches TRBD1 or TRBD2 (8 bases each). The CDR3 runs 15 residues. In germline, CDR1 is SGHAT, CDR2 FQNNGV. The CDR3 is CACSLDSGTGDEQFF. DNA of the CDR3: TGTGCCTGCAGCTTAGATAGCGGGACAGGAGATGAGCAGTTCTTC.

This clonotype was seen ten or more times. This rearrangement joins TRBV10-3 to TRBJ1-1, with D possibly being TRBD1 (5 bases). Germline V gene data show CDR1 as ENHRY and CDR2 as SYGVKD. V lost 6 bases to trimming and J lost 4 bases, with 12 bases between them. This CDR3 is 13 amino acids long. The CDR3 region is CAIRVNGGTEAFF. CDR3 bases: TGTGCCATCAGGGTCAACGGGGGCACTGAAGCTTTCTTT.

This clonotype has a count of ten or more. One end of the junction fails to match germline, which may point to a read error. V is TRBV2 and J is TRBJ1-2; TRBD1 matches at 12 bases. Germline-derived CDR1 and CDR2 are SNHLY and FYNNEI. The CDR3 is 15 residues long. The CDR3 DNA sequence: TGTGCCAGCACTGACCTAGGGACAGGGGGCGGCGGCTACATCTTC. Protein sequence: CASTDLGTGGGGYIF.

This clonotype occurred once. V and J are TRBV2 and TRBJ2-7, with TRBD1 matching over 8 bases. J was trimmed by 3 bases and V by 9 bases; bases with no gene match: 10. The CDR3 runs 14 residues. Germline CDR1 SNHLY, CDR2 FYNNEI. The DNA of the CDR3 is TGTGCCAGTAGTATGATGGACAGGGTCTACGAGCAGTACTTC. It encodes CASSMMDRVYEQYF.

This clonotype was counted only a few times. DNA of the CDR3: TGTGCCTGGGGGGGGCAAGAAAAACTGTTTTTT. It specifies CAWGGQEKLFF. The rearrangement uses TRBV30 and TRBJ1-4; possible D gene TRBD1, 6 bases. Germline loops: CDR1 GTSNPN, CDR2 SVGIG (reference sequence). This CDR3 region has 11 residues. Deletions cut 5 bases from V and 8 bases from J, with 9 bases between.

The chain recombines TRBV7-2 with TRBJ2-3; TRBD2 might be the D (5 bases). The CDR3 covers 15 residues. V was pared by 5 bases and J by 2 bases, with 14 bases between. Germline-derived CDR1 and CDR2 are SGHTA and FQGNSA. The CDR3 sequence is CASSPQSGYTDTQYF. Here the CDR3 DNA reads TGTGCCAGCAGCCCTCAGAGCGGATACACAGATACGCAGTATTTT.

This clonotype appeared a single time. A read error may be the cause here, since a much bigger clone is one base away. The chain links TRBV18 to TRBJ1-2; D is ambiguous. The CDR3 is 13 residues long. CDR1 and CDR2 from the germline V gene are KGHSH and LQKENI. V was clipped by 0 bases and J by 7 bases, with 9 bases between them. The CDR3 loop is CASSPPGYCGYTF. CDR3 in DNA: TGTGCCAGCTCACCACCAGGGTACTGTGGCTACACCTTC.

The genes are TRBV6-5 and TRBJ1-2, with D possibly being TRBD1 (5 bases). The CDR3 is made up of 11 amino acids. V was shortened by 4 bases and J by 6 bases, with 6 bases between the two germline ends. Germline lookup yields CDR1 MNHEY and CDR2 SVGAGI. CDR3 coding DNA: TGTGCCAGCAGTTCAGGGAATGGCTACACCTTC. Translation gives CASSSGNGYTF.